The 26 T cell receptor beta chains below come from one sample, sequenced in a study of cytomegalovirus exposure and HLA in healthy donors. Use of 60 Vbeta and 13 Jbeta primers characterized the PCR. Using immunoSEQ multiplex PCR, the repertoire was profiled, and TCRdb retains in-frame clones only, with some absent. The profile shows approximately 100,000 clones, about 74% of them singletons. The sequenced sample was PBMCs. Every receptor here comes from a man in his sixties in good health and CMV-seropositive.

Only a few counts were recorded for this clone. This sequence joins TRBV5-1 and TRBJ2-1; 8 nucleotides line up with TRBD2. V lost 2 bases and J lost 5; bases outside the gene matches: 6. Germline loops: CDR1 SGHRS, CDR2 YFSETQ. The CDR3 loop spans 15 amino acids. DNA for the CDR3: TGCGCCAGCAGCTTCATGACTAGCGAAAACAATGAGCAGTTCTTC. Translating it yields CASSFMTSENNEQFF.

This clone was observed a few times. The J gene is TRBJ1-4, the V gene TRBV5-1; TRBD1 agrees at 7 bases. Germline loops: CDR1 SGHRS, CDR2 YFSETQ. This CDR3 is built from 13 residues. The V segment lost 4 bases and the J segment 8 bases; nucleotides outside the gene matches: 5. CDR3 coding DNA: TGCGCCAGCAGCACAGGGGCAGGAGAAAAACTGTTTTTT. It codes for CASSTGAGEKLFF.

The chain couples TRBV29-1 to TRBJ1-2; weak D call: TRBD1 (5 bases). The V end lost 3 bases, the J end lost 4 bases, and 12 bases lay between the germline ends. CDR1 is SQVTM and CDR2 is ANQGSEA in the germline V gene. CDR3 size: 13 residues. CDR3 in amino acids: CSVETARGYGYTF. The CDR3 bases are TGCAGCGTTGAGACCGCAAGGGGCTATGGCTACACCTTC.

The V gene is TRBV6-6, the J gene TRBJ2-1; 8 bases align to TRBD1. Germline V gene data show CDR1 as MNHNY and CDR2 as SVGAGI (reference sequence). V lost 4 bases to trimming and J lost 10 bases; unmatched junction nucleotides: 3. The CDR3 sequence is 12 residues long. The CDR3 region has the DNA TGTGCCAGCAGTTCCAGGGGGCTAGAGCAGTTCTTC. Amino acids: CASSSRGLEQFF.

The chain employs TRBV6-5 and TRBJ1-1; no reliable D call. V gave up 5 bases and J gave up 0 bases, with 7 bases separating them. The CDR3 covers 13 residues. Germline V gene lookup returns CDR1 MNHEY and CDR2 SVGAGI. Written as DNA, the CDR3 is TGTGCCAGCAGTCGGGTCATGAACACTGAAGCTTTCTTT. Translation gives CASSRVMNTEAFF.

This clone was observed once. The V call is TRBV6-6, the J call TRBJ2-1, with TRBD2 matching 7 bases. V gave up 2 bases and J gave up 12 bases; unmatched junction bases: 4. Germline-derived CDR1 and CDR2 are MNHNY and SVGAGI (reference sequence). This CDR3 has 12 residues. CDR3 in DNA: TGTGCCAGCAGTTACGGGGGACTAATGCAGTTCTTC. Protein sequence: CASSYGGLMQFF.

This sequence joins TRBV5-4 and TRBJ1-6; TRBD1 aligns across 7 bases. With V trimmed by 2 bases and J by 6 bases, 2 bases remained unmatched. The CDR3 sequence is 14 residues long. Germline V CDR1 and CDR2: SGHNT, YYREEE (reference sequence). The CDR3 is CASSFRDSNSPLHF. The CDR3 DNA reads TGTGCCAGCAGCTTCCGGGACAGTAATTCACCCCTCCACTTT. The entire variable domain, with the rest obtained from reference TRBV5-4 and TRBJ1-6, is as follows: ETGVTQSPTHLIKTRGQQVTLRCSSQSGHNTVSWYQQALGQGPQFIFQYYREEENGRGNFPPRFSGLQFPNYSSELNVNALELDDSALYLCASSFRDSNSPLHFGNGTRLTVT.

V gene TRBV18 combines with J gene TRBJ2-5, with TRBD1 identical over 9 bases. The DNA end is more similar to TRBJ2-7, so the J call may be wrong. The CDR3 totals 18 residues. The germline gives CDR1 KGHSH, CDR2 LQKENI. The CDR3 DNA is TGTGCCAGCTCACTCGTACCGGGACAGGGCCAACGGACCTACGAGCAGTACTTC. It translates to CASSLVPGQGQRTYEQYF.

This chain connects TRBV1 to TRBJ2-3; the table's D call, TRBD2, has no DNA check behind it. TRBV1 is designated a pseudogene. This CDR3 has 15 amino acids. CDR3 amino acids: CTSRQLAGGVDTQYF. The CDR3 coding sequence is TGCACCAGCAGGCAACTAGCGGGGGGCGTGGATACGCAGTATTTT.

The chain has TRBV25-1 and TRBJ2-7, with 7 positions matching TRBD1. In germline, CDR1 is MGHDK, CDR2 SYGVNS. With 3 bases clipped from V and 5 bases from J, the junction kept 7 bases outside the gene matches. The CDR3 loop spans 14 amino acids. CDR3 in DNA: TGTGCCAGCAGTGACTTCGGACAGGCCCACGAGCAGTACTTC. Amino acid sequence: CASSDFGQAHEQYF.

The CDR3 region has the DNA TGTGCCAGCACGGTGGCGGGCGAGACCCAGTACTTC. Protein: CASTVAGETQYF. This chain links TRBV2 with TRBJ2-5; TRBD2 is a possible D gene (5 bases). The CDR3 runs 12 residues. V dropped 7 bases and J dropped 5 bases, with 11 bases sitting between them. CDR1 and CDR2 (germline): SNHLY, FYNNEI.

The chain carries TRBV9 and TRBJ1-1; 7 nucleotides agree with TRBD1. The CDR3 sequence is 16 residues long. The J segment lost 1 base and the V segment lost 0 bases, leaving 6 bases of the junction unmatched. The germline V gene has CDR1 SGDLS and CDR2 YYNGEE. Here the CDR3 reads CASSVADRVGNTEAFF. As DNA, the CDR3 is TGTGCCAGCAGCGTAGCCGACAGGGTGGGGAACACTGAAGCTTTCTTT.

The CDR3 DNA is TGTGCCAGCAAATCAGGGACAGGGGGCGGCCAAGAGACCCAGTACTTC. It yields the protein CASKSGTGGGQETQYF. The chain employs TRBV2 and TRBJ2-5; 12 nucleotides agree with TRBD1. Unmatched junction bases numbered 7, after V lost 7 bases and J lost 1 base. Germline CDR1 SNHLY, CDR2 FYNNEI. The CDR3 has 16 residues.

This clone showed up just once. The chain carries TRBV27 and TRBJ2-1; 8 bases agree with TRBD2. Per germline, CDR1 MNHEY and CDR2 SMNVEV (reference sequence). Germline trimming cut 6 bases from V and 8 bases from J; bases unmatched to any gene: 9. This CDR3 has 14 amino acids. The DNA of the CDR3 is TGTGCCAGCAGGGGAACAGCGGGGGCGTATGAGCAGTTCTTC. Its translation: CASRGTAGAYEQFF.

CDR3 bases: TGTGCCAGCAGTTGGGGACAGGGAGCGTCCTACGAGCAGTACTTC. Protein sequence: CASSWGQGASYEQYF. The chain employs TRBV6-5 and TRBJ2-7; the match to TRBD1 covers 9 bases. Per germline, CDR1 MNHEY and CDR2 SVGAGI. The CDR3 runs 15 residues. V dropped 4 bases and J dropped 1; count of bases not matched to a gene: 5.

The rearrangement joins TRBV6-6 to TRBJ1-1; 8 bases agree with TRBD1. After removal of 6 bases from V and 1 base from J, the junction contained 7 bases not matched to a gene. The CDR3 spans 15 residues. Germline CDR1 reads MNHNY; CDR2 reads SVGAGI (reference sequence). The CDR3: CASSSAGGSNTEAFF. The DNA for the CDR3 is TGTGCCAGCAGCTCGGCAGGGGGCTCGAACACTGAAGCTTTCTTT.

The genes are TRBV30 and TRBJ2-7, with TRBD1 as a possible D gene (7 bases). V lost 0 bases and J 10 bases, leaving 16 bases between the germline ends. Germline V gene data show CDR1 as GTSNPN and CDR2 as SVGIG (reference sequence). This CDR3 spans 13 amino acids. The CDR3 DNA reads as TGTGCCTGGAGTGTCGGCGGGACAGAAAAACAGTACTTC. Protein sequence: CAWSVGGTEKQYF.

The gene calls are TRBV29-1 and TRBJ1-2; tentative D call: TRBD1 (5 bases). Germline lookup yields CDR1 SQVTM and CDR2 ANQGSEA. CDR3 length: 13 residues. V lost 6 bases and J 4 bases, leaving 15 bases between the germline ends. DNA of the CDR3: TGCAGCGTGGGGACGGGGGTCGGCTATGGCTACACCTTC. It is translated as CSVGTGVGYGYTF.

The rearrangement uses TRBV6-5 and TRBJ2-7; TRBD1 agrees at 7 bases. Trimming removed 2 bases from V and 4 bases from J; junction bases left unmatched: 2. Germline V gives CDR1 MNHEY, CDR2 SVGAGI. This CDR3 comprises 13 residues. The DNA for the CDR3 is TGTGCCAGCAGTTACGGGACAGAGTACGAGCAGTACTTC. Its translation is CASSYGTEYEQYF.

The chain uses TRBV18 and TRBJ2-3; weak D call: TRBD2 (7 bases). Trimming took off 2 bases at V and 7 bases at J, with 28 bases between the two ends. The CDR3 runs to 19 residues. Germline loops: CDR1 KGHSH, CDR2 LQKENI. The CDR3 here is CASSPTGGRGAAGGNTQYF. CDR3 coding DNA: TGTGCCAGCTCACCAACCGGCGGACGGGGGGCAGCGGGCGGGAATACGCAGTATTTT.

The gene calls are TRBV6-4 and TRBJ2-3; 11 bases align to TRBD2. Germline V gene lookup returns CDR1 MRHNA and CDR2 SNTAGT. CDR3 size: 18 residues. With V trimmed by 5 bases and J by 2 bases, 12 bases remained unmatched. For the CDR3, the DNA is TGTGCCAGCAGTCCTCGGGCTAGCGGGGGGCCAAACACAGATACGCAGTATTTT. Protein: CASSPRASGGPNTDTQYF.

The chain is built from TRBV7-2 and TRBJ2-7; D is ambiguous. CDR3 length: 17 residues. CDR1 and CDR2 (germline): SGHTA, FQGNSA. Trimming cost V 1 base and J 2 bases, with 18 bases left between them. CDR3 DNA: TGTGCCAGCAGCTTAGGCTCCTTTATCGGGTCCACCTACGAGCAGTACTTC. The encoded protein is CASSLGSFIGSTYEQYF.

DNA for the CDR3: TGTGCCAGCCGCGGGGGGGTAAGGTACGAGCAGTACTTC. Its translation: CASRGGVRYEQYF. J is TRBJ2-7 and V is TRBV5-5; 9 nucleotides match TRBD2. This CDR3 has 13 amino acids. With 7 bases clipped from V and 4 bases from J, the junction kept 6 bases outside the gene matches. Germline assignment: CDR1 SGHKS and CDR2 YYEKEE (reference sequence).

This chain connects TRBV5-4 to TRBJ1-3; TRBD1 might be the D (6 bases). V was pared by 4 bases and J by 0 bases, with 14 bases between. CDR1 and CDR2 from the germline V gene are SGHNT and YYREEE (reference sequence). CDR3 size: 16 residues. This CDR3 reads CASSIGGPTSGNTIYF. DNA of the CDR3: TGTGCCAGCAGCATAGGGGGACCCACCTCTGGAAACACCATATATTTT. Full variable domain (rest looked up from reference TRBV5-4 and TRBJ1-3): ETGVTQSPTHLIKTRGQQVTLRCSSQSGHNTVSWYQQALGQGPQFIFQYYREEENGRGNFPPRFSGLQFPNYSSELNVNALELDDSALYLCASSIGGPTSGNTIYFGEGSWLTVV.

The chain employs TRBV5-1 and TRBJ1-1; 10 bases agree with TRBD1. Trimming took 3 bases from V and 1 from J; bases not matched to a gene: 6. CDR3 length equals 16 residues. From germline, CDR1 is SGHRS and CDR2 YFSETQ. CDR3 nucleotide sequence: TGCGCCAGCAGCTCGGGACAGGGGTGGAGGAACACTGAAGCTTTCTTT. It specifies CASSSGQGWRNTEAFF.

This sequence joins TRBV5-1 and TRBJ2-3; maybe TRBD1 (6 bases). This CDR3 is 14 amino acids long. The V gene lost 4 bases and the J gene lost 2 bases, with 11 bases spanning the gap. Germline assignment: CDR1 SGHRS and CDR2 YFSETQ. The CDR3 sequence: CASSRTVTTDTQYF. As DNA, the CDR3 is TGCGCCAGCAGCCGGACAGTTACCACAGATACGCAGTATTTT.